This T cell receptor beta chain was obtained from a study of blood T cell repertoires in COVID-19. Study overall: The United States, Italy and Spain were the sources of the acute and convalescent COVID-19 samples. Sources were T cells, B-cell-depleted T cells, or PBMCs; the material itself was cDNA or gDNA.

Germline CDR1 and CDR2: MDHEN and SYDVKM. The CDR3 has 14 amino acids. Trimming at V came to 5 bases and at J to 5 bases, leaving 5 bases not matched to a gene. Sequencing used immunoSEQ multiplex PCR; TCRdb keeps in-frame clones, though not all of them. This table holds approximately 89,000 clones, about 80% found once. The sequence came from a human donor in a cohort sampled during active COVID-19. Material: peripheral blood. The chain is built from TRBV28 and TRBJ2-5; 10 bases map to TRBD1. CDR3 sequence: CASSIPGQGETQYF. The CDR3 coding sequence is TGTGCCAGCAGTATCCCGGGACAGGGGGAGACCCAGTACTTC. Combining the CDR3 with reference TRBV28 and TRBJ2-5 gives the whole variable domain DVKVTQSSRYLVKRTGEKVFLECVQDMDHENMFWYRQDPGLGLRLIYFSYDVKMKEKGDIPEGYSVSREKKERFSLILESASTNQTSMYLCASSIPGQGETQYFGPGTRLLVL.